This T cell receptor (beta chain) was sequenced for a study of T-cell memory formation after mild COVID-19. About the research overall: TCR clusters were mostly confined to one donor each. Overall study findings and caveats: Mainly in CM and EM were contracting CD4+ clones; CD8+ were in EMRA. A subset of responding clones appeared in pre-infection memory, suggesting cross-reactive memory joined.

CDR3 size: 16 residues. Germline V gene sequence: CDR1 MNHNY, CDR2 SVGAGI (reference sequence). Trimming shortened V by 6 bases and J by 2 bases, and 19 bases separated the two germline ends. TCRdb re-analysed the 5' RACE reads in MiXCR, keeping a single row per CDR3 protein. In the table there are about 440,000 distinct CDR3 sequences, around 20% of which are singletons. The table lists this clonotype with a few counts. The antigen is undetermined. This rearrangement joins TRBV6-6 to TRBJ2-5; D may correspond to TRBD1 or TRBD2 (6 bases each). The TCR sequence derives from an adult woman who had mild COVID-19 (a few samples of this study predate the infection). Cell type and time point are not known. The sequenced sample was PBMCs or a T cell subset sorted from them (not recorded which). The CDR3 region has the DNA TGTGCCAGCAGGGAGGGGGATGGTGACAGGCAAGAGACCCAGTACTTC. This sequence encodes CASREGDGDRQETQYF.